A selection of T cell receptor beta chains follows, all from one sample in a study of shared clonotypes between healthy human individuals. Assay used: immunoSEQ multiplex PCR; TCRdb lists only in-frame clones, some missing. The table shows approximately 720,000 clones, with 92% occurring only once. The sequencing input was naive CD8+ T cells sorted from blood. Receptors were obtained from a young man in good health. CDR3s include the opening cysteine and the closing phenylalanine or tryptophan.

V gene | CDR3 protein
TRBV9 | CASSANLWAASTDTQYF
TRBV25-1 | CASSEGGGSTDTQYF
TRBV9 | CASSDGTSVEQYF
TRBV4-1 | CASSQVAGVYEQYF
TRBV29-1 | CSVARDTRNTEAFF
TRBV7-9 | CASSTSSTDTQYF
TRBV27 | CASSLRGRQPQHF
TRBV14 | CASSQAGGGDTQYF
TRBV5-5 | CASSSASGSTGELFF
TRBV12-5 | CASGSHSYEQYF
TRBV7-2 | CASSLGLAGGETQYF
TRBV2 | CASSQGTSGIGETQYF
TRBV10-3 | CASAAGVGANVLTF
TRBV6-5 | CASSYQGVLPYEQYF
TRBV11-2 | CASSLTYRAHEQYF
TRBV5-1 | CASSLRGLTGTYEQYF
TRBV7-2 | CASSSKLTIRDTSYEQYF
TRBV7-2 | CASSSPGTVEGLYGYTF
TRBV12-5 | CASGLAPLGTSGSGRVYNEQFF
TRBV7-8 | CASSLLVTDTQYF
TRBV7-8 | CASSSRGLAGGEQYF
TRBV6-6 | CASRQGLAGSNEQFF
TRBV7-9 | CASSLVRKPYEQYF
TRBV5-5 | CASSLGVRLAVNTGELFF
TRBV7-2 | CASSLADSRIEQFF
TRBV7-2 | CASSFNGYEQYF
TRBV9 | CASSETGFGEPQHF
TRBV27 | CASTDSAGLAGNVEQFF
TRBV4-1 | CASSRTSGDNEQFF
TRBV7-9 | CASSRDLGAKNIQYF
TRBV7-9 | CASSLTGTAQNTEAFF
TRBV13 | CASSYSLQSGGTDTQYF
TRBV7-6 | CASSESSGELFF
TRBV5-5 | CASRHHNSYEQYF
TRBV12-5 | CASGAWDNYGYTF
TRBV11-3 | CASSHLAGKKQYF
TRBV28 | CASSWPLTSSYEQYF
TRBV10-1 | CASSGGKPYEQYF
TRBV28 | CASSLYGGGEKLFF
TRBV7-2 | CASSPFGSVNTEAFF
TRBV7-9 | CASSPTDELFF
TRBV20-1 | CSAREGYEQYF
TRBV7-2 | CASSLDGIAGDTEQFF
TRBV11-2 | CASSSLGRSEAFF
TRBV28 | CASSRAGEFYNEQFF
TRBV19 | CASSITSGGTDTQYF
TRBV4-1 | CASSRGGDQETQYF
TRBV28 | CASIRQIAKNIQYF